This T cell receptor beta chain derives from a study of blood T cells in healthy people across ages. A second PCR of about 7 to 12 cycles used a sample-barcoded 5' primer and a J-beta primer mix. TCRdb reprocessed the 5' RACE reads with MiXCR, giving one entry per CDR3 protein. The repertoire includes around 700,000 distinct CDR3 sequences, roughly 25% of them detected once, and more than 7.5% sits in the top ten. The germline V gene has CDR1 MNHEY and CDR2 SVGAGI. Trimming removed 2 bases at V and 3 bases at J, with 4 bases between. CDR3 size: 12 residues. Worth noting for this clonotype: This sequence may be a read error, since a much larger clone differs from it by one base.

These same records also appear under a second study, on T cells of mothers and their children. This second study notes: The sample comes from several healthy Caucasian donors: mothers and children. Over 9.5 million TCR beta CDR3 reads were obtained from each mother, and roughly 3 million from each child.

V and J are TRBV6-5 and TRBJ2-5; D is undetermined. The material sequenced was blood. The source is a boy between 10 and 17 years old in good health. The CDR3 reads CASSYGKETQYF. The CDR3 nucleotides are TGTGCCAGCAGTTACGGGAAAGAGACCCAGTACTTC.